Listed below are T cell receptor beta chains from one sample, sequenced in a study of Graves' ophthalmopathy and Graves' hyperthyroidism. TCRdb redid the calling of the multiplex PCR reads with MiXCR, one entry per CDR3 protein. Of hundreds of thousands of distinct CDR3 sequences listed, roughly 21% are singletons. The sample comprised peripheral blood. These receptors all stem from a woman aged 18 to 35 with stable Graves' hyperthyroidism. Both conserved end residues are part of each CDR3. The order of the fields is clone size, V gene, J gene, D gene, CDR3 protein, CDR3 DNA. D genes are given only for firm matches. The size field is filled for only some rows; it gives once, few, many or a size class.

many	TRBV5-4	TRBJ2-5	TRBD2	CASSLETSGRETQYF	TGTGCCAGCAGCTTGGAGACTAGCGGACGTGAGACCCAGTACTTC
.	TRBV12-3/TRBV12-4	TRBJ1-6	.	CASSFGAGSSYNSPLHF	TGTGCCAGCAGTTTCGGGGCGGGGAGCTCCTATAATTCACCCCTCCACTTT
many	TRBV7-8	TRBJ2-7	TRBD1	CASSPSGTGAYEQYF	TGTGCCAGCAGCCCTTCCGGGACAGGGGCCTACGAGCAGTACTTC
.	TRBV20-1	TRBJ2-4	.	CSAPNREAKNIKYF	TGCAGTGCCCCTAACAGGGAGGCCAAAAACATTAAGTACTTC
many	TRBV2	TRBJ1-2	.	CASSETASGPHYGYTF	TGTGCCAGCAGTGAAACTGCCTCGGGACCTCACTATGGCTACACCTTC
.	TRBV6-1	TRBJ1-1	.	CASSEPSEAFF	TGTGCCAGCAGTGAACCCTCCGAAGCTTTCTTT
many	TRBV18	TRBJ2-7	.	CASSPPVSHEQYF	TGTGCCAGCTCACCACCAGTTTCCCACGAGCAGTACTTC
.	TRBV6-1	TRBJ2-2	.	CASSGGDGAGELFF	TGTGCCAGCAGTGGAGGAGACGGGGCCGGGGAGCTGTTTTTT
few	TRBV28	TRBJ2-2	TRBD2	CASSPGRAANTGELFF	TGTGCCAGCAGTCCAGGGAGGGCCGCGAACACCGGGGAGCTGTTTTTT
.	TRBV9	TRBJ1-1	.	CASSPLVGLDTEAFF	TGTGCCAGCAGCCCTCTCGTCGGGTTGGACACTGAAGCTTTCTTT
few	TRBV5-1	TRBJ2-7	.	CASARVPPIIGEQYF	TGCGCCAGCGCCCGTGTCCCCCCTATTATTGGCGAGCAGTACTTC
many	TRBV12-3/TRBV12-4	TRBJ2-7	TRBD1	CASSPSPDRAYEQYF	TGTGCCAGCAGTCCGTCCCCCGACAGGGCTTACGAGCAGTACTTC